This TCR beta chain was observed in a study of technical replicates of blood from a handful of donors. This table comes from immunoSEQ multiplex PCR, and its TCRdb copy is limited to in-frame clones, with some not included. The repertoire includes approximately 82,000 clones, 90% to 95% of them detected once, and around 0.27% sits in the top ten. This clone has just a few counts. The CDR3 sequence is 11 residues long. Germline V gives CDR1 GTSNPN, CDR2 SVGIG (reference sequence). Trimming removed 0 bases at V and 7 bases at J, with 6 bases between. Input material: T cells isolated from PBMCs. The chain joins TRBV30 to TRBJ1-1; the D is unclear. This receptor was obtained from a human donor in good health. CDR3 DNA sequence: TGTGCCTGGAGTGTAGAGGGTGAAGCTTTCTTT. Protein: CAWSVEGEAFF.